This T cell receptor (beta chain) came from a study of regulatory T cells in long-lasting Graves disease. Turning to the study itself: With positive TSH receptor antibodies and over 5 years of antithyroid drugs, Graves' disease was considered persistent.

Documented time point: persistent/refractory GD, antithyroid drugs over 5 years with positive TRAb. The TCR library was made from RNA extracted from PBMCs. Trimming cost V 2 bases and J 7 bases; bases outside gene matches: 8. The CDR3 consists of 15 residues. The germline V gene has CDR1 LNHNV and CDR2 YYDKDF (reference sequence). CDR3 regions were amplified by Arm-PCR using iRepertoire HTBI primers to build TCR beta libraries. MiXCR, run by TCRdb on the multiplex PCR reads, gives a single entry per CDR3 protein. This table has approximately 350,000 distinct CDR3 sequences, 23% appearing once. The V and J genes are TRBV15 and TRBJ2-1; 7 bases agree with TRBD2. The sequenced sample was peripheral blood mononuclear cells (PBMCs), obtained when the disease was refractory, from a patient treated with antithyroid drugs. The sequence was collected from a woman in her 40s with Graves disease. This chain's CDR3 is CATSRSGEGRNEQFF. The CDR3 nucleotides are TGTGCCACCAGCAGATCGGGGGAGGGCCGGAATGAGCAGTTCTTC.